This T cell receptor (beta chain) was obtained from a study of cytomegalovirus exposure and HLA in healthy donors. Points from the study as a whole: Reportedly, diagnosis of cytomegalovirus status by the classifier showed high specificity and sensitivity. The study labeled more than 150 TCR beta chains cytomegalovirus-associated.

Note on this clone: Its antigen is unidentified.

Amplification used 60 Vbeta primers and 13 Jbeta primers. Assay: immunoSEQ multiplex PCR; the TCRdb copy retains only in-frame clones and omits some. The sample lists more than 250,000 clones; 80% to 90% were seen once. Material for sequencing was PBMCs. The clonotype comes from a woman aged 18-30 years in good health and CMV-seronegative.

The CDR3 loop is CASSERERVPSTDTQYF. Written as DNA, the CDR3 is TGTGCCAGCAGTGAACGAGAGAGGGTCCCCAGCACAGATACGCAGTATTTT. The J gene is TRBJ2-3, the V gene TRBV6-1, with D perhaps TRBD2 (5 bases). The CDR3 has 17 amino acids. Germline CDR1 reads MNHNS; CDR2 reads SASEGT. Deletions cut 2 bases from V and 0 bases from J, with 15 bases between.